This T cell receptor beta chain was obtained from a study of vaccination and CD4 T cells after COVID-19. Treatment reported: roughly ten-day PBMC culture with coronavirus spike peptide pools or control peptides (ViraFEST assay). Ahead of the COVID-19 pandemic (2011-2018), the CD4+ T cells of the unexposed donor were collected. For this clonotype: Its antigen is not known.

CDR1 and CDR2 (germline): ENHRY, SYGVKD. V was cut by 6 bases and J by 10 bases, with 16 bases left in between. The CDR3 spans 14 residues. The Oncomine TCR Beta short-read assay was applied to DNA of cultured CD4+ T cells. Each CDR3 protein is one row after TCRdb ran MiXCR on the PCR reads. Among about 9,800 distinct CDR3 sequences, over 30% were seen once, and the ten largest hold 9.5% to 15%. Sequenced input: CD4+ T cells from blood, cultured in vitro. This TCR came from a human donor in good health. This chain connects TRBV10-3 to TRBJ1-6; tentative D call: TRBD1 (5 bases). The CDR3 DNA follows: TGTGCCATCAGCCGGGGGGTGACAGAGTCACCCCTCCACTTT. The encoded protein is CAISRGVTESPLHF.